This T cell receptor beta chain was sequenced in a study of CD8 T cells in Susac syndrome. The CDR3 has 14 residues. Germline V lookup: CDR1 KGHSH, CDR2 LQKENI. With 6 bases removed from V and 4 bases from J, the gap between germline ends came to 13 bases. Random hexamers primed reverse transcription of roughly 0.5 to 1 ug RNA. An immunoSEQ multiplex PCR amplified TCR beta CDR3 over 54 Vbeta and 13 Jbeta. TCRdb recomputed calls from the immunoSEQ multiplex PCR reads with MiXCR, one row per CDR3 protein. The sample has 100,000 to 150,000 distinct CDR3 sequences, around 94% seen once. Specimen: CD4+ T cells from PBMCs. The TCR originated in a human donor in good health. This chain links TRBV18 with TRBJ1-5, with D possibly matching TRBD1 (6 bases). The CDR3 is CASSLTDRNQPQHF. The CDR3 bases are TGTGCCAGCTCGCTTACGGACAGAAATCAGCCCCAGCATTTT.